This T cell receptor (beta chain) emerged from a study of T-cell memory formation after mild COVID-19. Study-level information: Largely, the TCR clusters proved donor specific. Study-wide findings and caveats: Clones from the second wave (peaking day 37) had unconfirmed SARS-CoV-2 specificity.

Germline assignment: CDR1 GTSNPN and CDR2 SVGIG (reference sequence). Trimming stripped 2 bases from V and 0 bases from J, with 8 bases between. This CDR3 has 15 amino acids. TCRdb re-called the 5' RACE reads with MiXCR, one entry per CDR3 protein. The profile shows just over 300,000 distinct CDR3 sequences, roughly a fifth of them singletons. This clonotype has a handful of counts. As yet, its antigen is unknown. The V gene is TRBV30, the J gene TRBJ2-6; no clear D gene. The sequencing sample was made of PBMCs or a T cell subset sorted from them (not recorded which). This clonotype was obtained from a man younger than 35 who had mild COVID-19 (a few samples of this study predate the infection). Cell type and time point are not known. The CDR3 here is CAWSLGISGANVLTF. The CDR3 coding sequence is TGTGCCTGGAGTCTCGGAATCTCTGGGGCCAACGTCCTGACTTTC.